This TCR beta chain appears in the sequencing data of a study of OX40 agonist ivuxolimab in advanced cancers. Study background: Dose-escalation patients were diagnosed with hepatocellular carcinoma, melanoma, renal cell cancer or head and neck cancer. Prior checkpoint blockade (anti-PD-1, anti-PD-L1 or anti-CTLA-4) was permitted; around 39% had it. One hepatocellular carcinoma and a couple of cutaneous melanoma patients partially responded. Whole-study findings and limits: At 0.1-3.0 mg/kg, partial responders had clonal expansion among the lowest observed.

This CDR3 region has 17 residues. Trimming left V 2 bases short and J 0 bases short, with 14 bases between. In germline, CDR1 is LNHDA, CDR2 SQIVND (reference sequence). Worth noting for this clone: No antigen is known for it.

Generated by immunoSEQ multiplex PCR, the TCRdb table keeps only in-frame clones and is missing some. The sample lists tens of thousands of clones; about 93% were seen once. The receptor's source is an adult with an advanced solid tumor such as melanoma, head and neck, liver or kidney cancer. The specimen comprised CD4+ or CD8+ T cells sorted from blood, sampled in a trial of the OX40 agonist ivuxolimab. This chain connects TRBV19 to TRBJ1-5; TRBD1 is a possible D gene (5 bases). Written as DNA, the CDR3 is TGTGCCAGTAGTATAAGTGGTCGGGGGAATAGCAATCAGCCCCAGCATTTT. Translated: CASSISGRGNSNQPQHF. Using reference TRBV19 and TRBJ1-5 for the parts outside the CDR3, the full variable domain is DGGITQSPKYLFRKEGQNVTLSCEQNLNHDAMYWYRQDPGQGLRLIYYSQIVNDFQKGDIAEGYSVSREKKESFPLTVTSAQKNPTAFYLCASSISGRGNSNQPQHFGDGTRLSIL.